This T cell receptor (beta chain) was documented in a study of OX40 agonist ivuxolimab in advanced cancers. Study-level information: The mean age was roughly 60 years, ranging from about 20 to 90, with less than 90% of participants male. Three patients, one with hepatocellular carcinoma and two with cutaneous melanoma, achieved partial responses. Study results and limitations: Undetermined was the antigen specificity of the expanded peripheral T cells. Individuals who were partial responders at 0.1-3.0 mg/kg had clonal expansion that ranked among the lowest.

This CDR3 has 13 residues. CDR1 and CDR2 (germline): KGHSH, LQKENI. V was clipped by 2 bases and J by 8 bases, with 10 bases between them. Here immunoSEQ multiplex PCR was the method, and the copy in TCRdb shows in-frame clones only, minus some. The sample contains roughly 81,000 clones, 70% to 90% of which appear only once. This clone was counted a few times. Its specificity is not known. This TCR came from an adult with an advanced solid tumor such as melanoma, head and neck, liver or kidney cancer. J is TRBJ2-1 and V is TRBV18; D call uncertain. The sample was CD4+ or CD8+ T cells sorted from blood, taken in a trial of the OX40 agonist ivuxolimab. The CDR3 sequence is CASSPSMSDEQFF. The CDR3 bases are TGTGCCAGCTCACCATCCATGTCAGATGAGCAGTTCTTC.